This T cell receptor (beta chain) was retrieved from a study of blood T cells in healthy people across ages. At the level of the study: Researchers report that template switching captured about one barcoded beta molecule per two T cells. Study-wide results and caveats: Changes in expanded clonotypes were possibly confounded, as the CMV status of donors was unknown.

A few counts support this clonotype. The antigen remains undetermined. Trimming stripped 3 bases from V and 8 bases from J, with 11 bases between. CDR1 and CDR2 (germline): DFQATT, SNEGSKA (reference sequence). This CDR3 contains 12 residues. Primed by a sample-barcoded 5' primer and a J-beta primer mix, a second PCR proceeded for 7 to 11 cycles. In TCRdb, the 5' RACE reads were re-called with MiXCR into one record per CDR3 protein. The profile covers 600,000 to 800,000 distinct CDR3 sequences, with more than 20% appearing a single time and roughly 3.4% taken by the ten largest. V and J are TRBV20-1 and TRBJ2-1; a possible D gene is TRBD1 (6 bases). The clonotype originates from a man aged 70-80 years in good health. The sequenced sample was blood. Here the CDR3 DNA reads TGCAGTGCTAGTGGCAGGGGCGATGAGCAGTTCTTC. It specifies CSASGRGDEQFF.